Below, 7 T cell receptor beta chains from the same sample are listed, as sequenced in a study of vaccination and CD4 T cells after COVID-19. An Oncomine TCR Beta short-read assay was used to sequence the DNA from cultured CD4+ T cells. Using its own MiXCR run on the PCR reads, TCRdb lists one record per CDR3 protein. Counted here are roughly 9,000 distinct CDR3 sequences, around 48% occurring once; the ten biggest clones make up about a sixth. As for treatment: roughly 11-day PBMC culture with coronavirus spike peptide pools or control peptides (ViraFEST assay). Researchers collected the unexposed donor's CD4+ T cells before the COVID-19 pandemic (2011-2018). Their antigens remain unidentified. Sample: CD4+ T cells from blood, cultured in vitro. All receptors come from a human donor in good health.

The chain combines TRBV2 with TRBJ1-4; D gene uncertain. This CDR3 comprises 12 residues. CDR1 SNHLY and CDR2 FYNNEI come from the germline V gene. Trimming cost V 6 bases and J 8 bases, with 10 bases left between them. The CDR3 sequence is CASRYLEEKLFF. The CDR3 DNA sequence: TGTGCCAGCAGATACCTGGAGGAAAAACTGTTTTTT. The full variable domain, its missing parts supplied by reference TRBV2 and TRBJ1-4, is EPEVTQTPSHQVTQMGQEVILRCVPISNHLYFYWYRQILGQKVEFLVSFYNNEISEKSEIFDDQFSVERPDGSNFTLKIRSTKLEDSAMYFCASRYLEEKLFFGSGTQLSVL.

The CDR3 here is CSAREERRLGDTQYF. The CDR3 DNA reads TGCAGTGCTAGAGAAGAACGGAGGCTGGGAGATACGCAGTATTTT. This chain joins TRBV20-1 and TRBJ2-3; TRBD2 might be the D (5 bases). V was cut by 0 bases and J by 5 bases, with 15 bases left in between. CDR1 and CDR2 from the germline V gene are DFQATT and SNEGSKA (reference sequence). This CDR3 is built from 15 residues.

This clonotype was counted between two and nine times. The V call is TRBV20-1, the J call TRBJ2-3; D is undetermined. Germline CDR1 is DFQATT and CDR2 is SNEGSKA (reference sequence). The CDR3 runs to 13 residues. Trimming took 4 bases from V and 2 from J, leaving 10 bases between them. The CDR3 nucleotides read TGCAGTGCTACTCGGCTTCTCACAGATACGCAGTATTTT. Translated: CSATRLLTDTQYF.

The V gene is TRBV30, the J gene TRBJ1-3; no firm D call. Between the trimmed V and J ends, which lost 7 bases and 4 bases, there was a span of 8 bases. The V gene's germline CDR1 is GTSNPN and CDR2 SVGIG (reference sequence). This CDR3 spans 11 amino acids. This CDR3 is CAYIPGNTIYF. The CDR3 coding sequence is TGTGCCTATATTCCCGGAAACACCATATATTTT.

The chain carries TRBV15 and TRBJ2-5; 9 bases line up with TRBD2. Trimming removed 5 bases from V and 3 bases from J; junction bases left unmatched: 7. The CDR3 loop spans 15 amino acids. Germline V lookup: CDR1 LNHNV, CDR2 YYDKDF (reference sequence). The CDR3: CATSAHAGGEETQYF. DNA for the CDR3: TGTGCCACCAGCGCCCACGCGGGGGGGGAAGAGACCCAGTACTTC.

This rearrangement joins TRBV7-8 to TRBJ2-3; D is undetermined. The germline gives CDR1 SGHVS, CDR2 FQNEAQ. V was clipped by 0 bases and J by 0 bases, with 4 bases between them. The CDR3 contains 14 residues. CDR3 protein: CASSLAGSTDTQYF. CDR3 DNA sequence: TGTGCCAGCAGCTTAGCGGGGAGCACAGATACGCAGTATTTT.

V gene TRBV4-2 combines with J gene TRBJ1-1; 8 bases match TRBD1. Germline trimming cut 4 bases from V and 5 bases from J; bases unmatched to any gene: 6. The CDR3 is made up of 14 amino acids. CDR1 and CDR2 from the germline V gene are LGHNA and YNFKEQ. CDR3 in amino acids: CASSPAGGLTEAFF. In DNA, the CDR3 is TGTGCCAGCAGCCCGGCAGGGGGCTTAACTGAAGCTTTCTTT.